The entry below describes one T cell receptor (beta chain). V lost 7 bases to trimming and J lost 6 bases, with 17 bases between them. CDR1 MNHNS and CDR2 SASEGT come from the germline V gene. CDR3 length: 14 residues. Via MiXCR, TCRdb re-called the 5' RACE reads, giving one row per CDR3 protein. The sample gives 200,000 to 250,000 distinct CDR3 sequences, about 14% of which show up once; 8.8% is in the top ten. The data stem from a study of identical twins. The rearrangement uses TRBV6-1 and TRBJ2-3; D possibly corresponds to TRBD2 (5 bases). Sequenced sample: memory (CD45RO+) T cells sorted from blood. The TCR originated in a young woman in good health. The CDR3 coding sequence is TGTGCCAGCACCTACGGGAACGCGGCGGATACGCAGTATTTT. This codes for CASTYGNAADTQYF.